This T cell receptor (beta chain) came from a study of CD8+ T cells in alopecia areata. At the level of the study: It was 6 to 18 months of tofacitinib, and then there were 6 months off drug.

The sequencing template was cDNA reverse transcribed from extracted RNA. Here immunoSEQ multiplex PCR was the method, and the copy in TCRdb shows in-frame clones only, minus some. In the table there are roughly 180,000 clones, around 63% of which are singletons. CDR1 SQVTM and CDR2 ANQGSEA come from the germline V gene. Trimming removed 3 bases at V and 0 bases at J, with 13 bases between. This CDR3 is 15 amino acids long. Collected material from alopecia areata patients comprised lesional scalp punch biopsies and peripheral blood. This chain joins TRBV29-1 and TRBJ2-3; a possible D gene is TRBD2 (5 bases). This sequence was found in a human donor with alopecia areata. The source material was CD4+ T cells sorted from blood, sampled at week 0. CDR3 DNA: TGCAGCGTTGACAGCCGGGAAAAGAGCACAGATACGCAGTATTTT. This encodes CSVDSREKSTDTQYF.